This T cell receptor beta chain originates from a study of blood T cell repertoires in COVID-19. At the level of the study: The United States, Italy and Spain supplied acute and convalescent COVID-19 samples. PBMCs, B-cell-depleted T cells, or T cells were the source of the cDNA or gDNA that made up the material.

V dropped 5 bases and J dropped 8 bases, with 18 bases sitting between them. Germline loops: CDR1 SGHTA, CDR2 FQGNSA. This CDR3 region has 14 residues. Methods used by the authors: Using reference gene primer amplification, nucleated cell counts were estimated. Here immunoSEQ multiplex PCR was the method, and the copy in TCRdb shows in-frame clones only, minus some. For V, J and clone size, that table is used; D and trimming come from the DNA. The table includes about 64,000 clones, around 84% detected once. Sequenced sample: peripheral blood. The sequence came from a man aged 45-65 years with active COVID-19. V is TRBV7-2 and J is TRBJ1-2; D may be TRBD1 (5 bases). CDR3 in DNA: TGTGCCAGCAGCCCAGCCAGGGTCGCAGGAGGCTACACCTTC. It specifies CASSPARVAGGYTF.